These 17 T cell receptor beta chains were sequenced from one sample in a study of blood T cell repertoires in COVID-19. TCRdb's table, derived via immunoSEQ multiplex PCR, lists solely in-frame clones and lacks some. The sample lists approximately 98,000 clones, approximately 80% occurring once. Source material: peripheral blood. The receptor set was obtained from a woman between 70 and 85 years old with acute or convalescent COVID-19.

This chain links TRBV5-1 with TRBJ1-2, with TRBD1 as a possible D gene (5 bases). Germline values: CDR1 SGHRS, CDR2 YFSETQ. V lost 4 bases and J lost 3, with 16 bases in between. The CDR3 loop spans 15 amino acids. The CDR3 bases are TGCGCCAGCAGCCCTGGCGAGGTAGGGGACTATGGCTACACCTTC. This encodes CASSPGEVGDYGYTF.

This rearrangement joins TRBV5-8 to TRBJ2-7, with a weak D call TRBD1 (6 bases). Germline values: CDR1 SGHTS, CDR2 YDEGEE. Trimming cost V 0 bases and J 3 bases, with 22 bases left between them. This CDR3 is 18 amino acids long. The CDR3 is CASSLVWGPDPINYEQYV. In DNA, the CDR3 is TGTGCCAGCAGCTTGGTATGGGGGCCAGACCCCATTAACTACGAGCAGTACGTC.

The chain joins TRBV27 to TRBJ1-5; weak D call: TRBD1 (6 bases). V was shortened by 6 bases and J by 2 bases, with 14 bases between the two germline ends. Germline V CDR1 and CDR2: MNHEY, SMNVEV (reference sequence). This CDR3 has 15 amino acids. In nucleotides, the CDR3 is TGTGCCAGCAGGTCTAGACAGGCCGGCAATCAGCCCCAGCATTTT. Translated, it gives CASRSRQAGNQPQHF.

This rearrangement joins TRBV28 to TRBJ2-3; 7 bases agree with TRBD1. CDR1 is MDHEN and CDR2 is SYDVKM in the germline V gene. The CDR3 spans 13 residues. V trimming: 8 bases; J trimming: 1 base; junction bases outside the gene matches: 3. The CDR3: CASRTGGTDTQYF. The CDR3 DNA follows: TGTGCCAGCCGGACAGGCGGCACAGATACGCAGTATTTT.

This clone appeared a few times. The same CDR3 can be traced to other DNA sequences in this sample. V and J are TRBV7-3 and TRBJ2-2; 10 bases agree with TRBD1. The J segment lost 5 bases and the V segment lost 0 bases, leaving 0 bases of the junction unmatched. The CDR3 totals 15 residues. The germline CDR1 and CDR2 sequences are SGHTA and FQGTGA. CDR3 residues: CASSLTGQGTGELFF. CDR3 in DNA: TGTGCCAGCAGCTTAACGGGACAGGGGACCGGGGAGCTGTTTTTT.

CDR3 sequence (DNA): TGCGCCAGCAGCTTGGTCGGTCAGGGGAACACCGGGGAGCTGTTTTTT. Protein sequence: CASSLVGQGNTGELFF. The chain uses TRBV5-1 and TRBJ2-2, with D possibly matching TRBD1 (5 bases). Trimming stripped 0 bases from V and 1 base from J, with 10 bases between. CDR3 size: 16 residues. The germline CDR1 and CDR2 sequences are SGHRS and YFSETQ.

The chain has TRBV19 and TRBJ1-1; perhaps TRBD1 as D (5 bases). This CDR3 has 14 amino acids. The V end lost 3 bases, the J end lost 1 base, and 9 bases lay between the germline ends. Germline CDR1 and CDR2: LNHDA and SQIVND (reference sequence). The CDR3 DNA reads TGTGCCAGTAGTATTGATGGGGCGAACACTGAAGCTTTCTTT. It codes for CASSIDGANTEAFF.

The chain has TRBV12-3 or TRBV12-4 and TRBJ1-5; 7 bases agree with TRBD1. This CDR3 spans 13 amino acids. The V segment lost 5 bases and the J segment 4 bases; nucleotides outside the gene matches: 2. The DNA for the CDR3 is TGTGCCAGCAGTCAACAGGGGAATCAGCCCCAGCATTTT. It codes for CASSQQGNQPQHF.

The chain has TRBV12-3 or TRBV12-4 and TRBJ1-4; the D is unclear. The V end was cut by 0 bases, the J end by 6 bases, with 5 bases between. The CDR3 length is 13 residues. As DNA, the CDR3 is TGTGCCAGCAGTTTAGCCCAGTATGAAAAACTGTTTTTT. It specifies CASSLAQYEKLFF.

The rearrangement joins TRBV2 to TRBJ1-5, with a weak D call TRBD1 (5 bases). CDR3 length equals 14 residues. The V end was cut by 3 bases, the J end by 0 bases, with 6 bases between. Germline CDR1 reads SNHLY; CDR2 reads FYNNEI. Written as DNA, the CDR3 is TGTGCCAGCAGTGAGACAGATAGCAATCAGCCCCAGCATTTT. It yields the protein CASSETDSNQPQHF. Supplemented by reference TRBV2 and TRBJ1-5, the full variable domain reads EPEVTQTPSHQVTQMGQEVILRCVPISNHLYFYWYRQILGQKVEFLVSFYNNEISEKSEIFDDQFSVERPDGSNFTLKIRSTKLEDSAMYFCASSETDSNQPQHFGDGTRLSIL.

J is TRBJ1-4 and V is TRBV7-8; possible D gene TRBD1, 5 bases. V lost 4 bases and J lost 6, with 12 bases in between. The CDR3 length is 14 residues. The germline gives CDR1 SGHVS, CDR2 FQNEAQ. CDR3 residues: CASSSQGWDEKLFF. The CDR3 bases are TGTGCCAGCAGCTCTCAGGGTTGGGATGAAAAACTGTTTTTT. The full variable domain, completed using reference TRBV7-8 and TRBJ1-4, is GAGVSQSPRYKVAKRGQDVALRCDPISGHVSLFWYQQALGQGPEFLTYFQNEAQLDKSGLPSDRFFAERPEGSVSTLKIQRTQQEDSAVYLCASSSQGWDEKLFFGSGTQLSVL.

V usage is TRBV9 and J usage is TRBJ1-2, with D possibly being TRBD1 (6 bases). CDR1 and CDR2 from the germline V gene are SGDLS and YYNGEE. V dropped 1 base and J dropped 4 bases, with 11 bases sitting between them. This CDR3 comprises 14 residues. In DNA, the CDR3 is TGTGCCAGCAGCGTATCGGGCAGGGGCTATGGCTACACCTTC. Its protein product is CASSVSGRGYGYTF. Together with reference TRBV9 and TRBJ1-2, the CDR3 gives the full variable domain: DSGVTQTPKHLITATGQRVTLRCSPRSGDLSVYWYQQSLDQGLQFLIQYYNGEERAKGNILERFSAQQFPDLHSELNLSSLELGDSALYFCASSVSGRGYGYTFGSGTRLTVV.

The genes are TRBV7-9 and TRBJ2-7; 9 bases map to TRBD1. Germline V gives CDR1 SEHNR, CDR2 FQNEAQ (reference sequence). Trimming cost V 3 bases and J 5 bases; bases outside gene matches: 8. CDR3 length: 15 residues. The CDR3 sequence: CASSFPRDRVHEQYF. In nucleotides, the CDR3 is TGTGCCAGCAGCTTCCCCCGGGACAGGGTCCACGAGCAGTACTTC.

The CDR3 nucleotides read TGTGCCAGCAGAAGACTAGCGGGTTCTGACGAGCAGTACTTC. Encoded protein: CASRRLAGSDEQYF. The chain carries TRBV2 and TRBJ2-7, with 10 bases that match TRBD2. V dropped 6 bases and J dropped 5; count of bases not matched to a gene: 7. Germline V gene sequence: CDR1 SNHLY, CDR2 FYNNEI. The CDR3 runs to 14 residues.

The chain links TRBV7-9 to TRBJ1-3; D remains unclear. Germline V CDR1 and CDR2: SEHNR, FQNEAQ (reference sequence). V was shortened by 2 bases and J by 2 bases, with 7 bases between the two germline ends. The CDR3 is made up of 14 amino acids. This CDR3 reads CASSLIGAGNTIYF. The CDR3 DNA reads TGTGCCAGCAGCTTAATAGGAGCTGGAAACACCATATATTTT.

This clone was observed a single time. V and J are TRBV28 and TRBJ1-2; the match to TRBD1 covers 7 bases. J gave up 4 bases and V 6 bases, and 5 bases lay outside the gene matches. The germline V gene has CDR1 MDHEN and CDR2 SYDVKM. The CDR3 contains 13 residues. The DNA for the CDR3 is TGTGCCAGCAGGTGGGACAGATTCTATGGCTACACCTTC. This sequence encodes CASRWDRFYGYTF.

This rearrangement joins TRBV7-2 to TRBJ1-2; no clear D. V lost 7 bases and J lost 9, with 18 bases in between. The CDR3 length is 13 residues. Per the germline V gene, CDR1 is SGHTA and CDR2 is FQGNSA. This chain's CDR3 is CASTLSRSLRYTF. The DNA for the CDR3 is TGTGCCAGCACCCTATCCCGTTCTCTTCGCTACACCTTC.